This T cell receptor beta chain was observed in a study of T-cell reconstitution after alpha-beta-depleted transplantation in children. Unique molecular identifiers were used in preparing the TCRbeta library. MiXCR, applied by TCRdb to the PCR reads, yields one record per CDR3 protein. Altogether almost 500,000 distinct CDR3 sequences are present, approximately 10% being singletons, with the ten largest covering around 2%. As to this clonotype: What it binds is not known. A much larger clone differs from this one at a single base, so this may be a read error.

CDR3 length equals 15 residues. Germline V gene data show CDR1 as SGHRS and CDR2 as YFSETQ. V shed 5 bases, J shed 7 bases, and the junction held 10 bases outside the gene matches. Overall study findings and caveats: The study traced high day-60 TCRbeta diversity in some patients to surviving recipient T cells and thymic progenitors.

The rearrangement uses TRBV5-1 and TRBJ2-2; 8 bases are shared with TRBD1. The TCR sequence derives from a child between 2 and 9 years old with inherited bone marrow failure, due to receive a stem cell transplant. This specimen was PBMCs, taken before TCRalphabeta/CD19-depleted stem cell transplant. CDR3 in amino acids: CASSGPGGARGELFF. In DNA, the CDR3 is TGCGCCAGCAGTGGTCCAGGGGGCGCGCGCGGGGAGCTGTTTTTT.